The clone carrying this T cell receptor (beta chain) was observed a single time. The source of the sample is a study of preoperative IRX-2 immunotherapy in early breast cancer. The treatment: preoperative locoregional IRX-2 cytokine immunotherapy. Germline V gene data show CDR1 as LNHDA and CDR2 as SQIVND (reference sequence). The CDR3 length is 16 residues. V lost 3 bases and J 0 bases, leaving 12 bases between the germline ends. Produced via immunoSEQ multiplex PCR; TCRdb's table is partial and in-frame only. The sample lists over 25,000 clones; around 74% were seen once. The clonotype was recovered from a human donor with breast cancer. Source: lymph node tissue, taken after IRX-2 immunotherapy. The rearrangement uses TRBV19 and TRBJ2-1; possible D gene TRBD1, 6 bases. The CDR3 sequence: CASSIWGPSSYNEQFF. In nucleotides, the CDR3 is TGTGCCAGTAGTATTTGGGGGCCGAGCTCCTACAATGAGCAGTTCTTC.